Shown below are 24 T cell receptor beta chains from a single sample sequenced in a study of response to subunit inactivated influenza vaccine. Via MiXCR, TCRdb re-called the RT-PCR reads, giving one row per CDR3 protein. The repertoire holds roughly 790,000 distinct CDR3 sequences, with approximately 21% as singletons. The sequencing here drew on PBMCs from blood, taken 5 to 6 days after vaccination. The receptors derive from a middle-aged man who received an inactivated influenza vaccine.

The chain carries TRBV20-1 and TRBJ2-7, with D possibly being TRBD1 (6 bases). V was pared by 5 bases and J by 7 bases, with 18 bases between. Germline assignment: CDR1 DFQATT and CDR2 SNEGSKA (reference sequence). CDR3 length: 13 amino acids. The CDR3 sequence: CSAYPGTPGEQYF. The CDR3 nucleotides read TGCAGTGCTTATCCCGGGACACCTGGGGAGCAGTACTTC.

This clonotype was counted ten times or more. This rearrangement joins TRBV3-1 to TRBJ2-7; 8 positions match TRBD1. The CDR3 is made up of 13 amino acids. Germline V lookup: CDR1 LGHDT, CDR2 YNNKEL (reference sequence). J was trimmed by 6 bases and V by 3 bases; bases with no gene match: 4. The DNA for the CDR3 is TGTGCCAGCAGCCAGGGCGACAGGGGCGAGCAGTACTTC. Translated: CASSQGDRGEQYF.

Only a few counts were recorded for this clonotype. The rearrangement joins TRBV4-2 to TRBJ2-3, with TRBD1 matching 7 bases. With V trimmed by 2 bases and J by 1 base, 3 bases remained unmatched. Germline CDR1 LGHNA, CDR2 YNFKEQ. CDR3 length equals 15 residues. The CDR3 bases are TGTGCCAGCAGCCAAATGACAGGGCGCACAGATACGCAGTATTTT. This translates into CASSQMTGRTDTQYF.

The chain joins TRBV6-1 to TRBJ1-2; 9 bases map to TRBD1. The CDR3 runs to 14 residues. Germline-derived CDR1 and CDR2 are MNHNS and SASEGT. The V segment lost 4 bases and the J segment 1 base; nucleotides outside the gene matches: 1. CDR3 in amino acids: CASSADRGNYGYTF. The CDR3 nucleotides read TGTGCCAGCAGTGCGGACAGGGGTAACTATGGCTACACCTTC.

V and J are TRBV6-5 and TRBJ2-7; 8 positions agree with TRBD2. V gave up 1 base and J gave up 4 bases; unmatched junction bases: 6. The CDR3 totals 15 residues. Germline CDR1 reads MNHEY; CDR2 reads SVGAGI. CDR3 in DNA: TGTGCCAGCAGTTACTTCGTGACTAGCGTTTACGAGCAGTACTTC. This sequence encodes CASSYFVTSVYEQYF.

This clonotype was picked up a small number of times. This chain joins TRBV7-2 and TRBJ2-2, with D perhaps given as TRBD1 or TRBD2 (5 bases each). V lost 3 bases, J lost 1 base, and 9 bases lay in between. CDR1 SGHTA and CDR2 FQGNSA come from the germline V gene. This CDR3 comprises 15 residues. CDR3 coding DNA: TGTGCCAGCAGCTTCGGGGCGGTGAACACCGGGGAGCTGTTTTTT. This translates into CASSFGAVNTGELFF.

The chain links TRBV7-9 to TRBJ1-2; 8 bases agree with TRBD1. Germline trimming cut 5 bases from V and 0 bases from J; bases unmatched to any gene: 8. The CDR3 is 16 residues long. Germline assignment: CDR1 SEHNR and CDR2 FQNEAQ (reference sequence). The CDR3 DNA is TGTGCCAGCAGCACAGGACAGGGCAGTTCTAACTATGGCTACACCTTC. Translated, it gives CASSTGQGSSNYGYTF.

V is TRBV6-1 and J is TRBJ1-3, with D possibly being TRBD1 (5 bases). Trimming stripped 7 bases from V and 7 bases from J, with 14 bases between. The germline V gene has CDR1 MNHNS and CDR2 SASEGT. The CDR3 spans 13 residues. The CDR3 DNA reads TGTGCCAGCACGCCCAGGGTGGGGAACACCATATATTTT. Protein sequence: CASTPRVGNTIYF.

This clonotype showed up many times. The rearrangement links TRBV5-1 to TRBJ2-2; possible D gene TRBD1, 5 bases. The CDR3 runs 16 residues. Trimming shortened V by 0 bases and J by 1 base, and 10 bases separated the two germline ends. CDR1 and CDR2 (germline): SGHRS, YFSETQ. CDR3 in DNA: TGCGCCAGCAGCTTGGATTGGGGCCTGAACACCGGGGAGCTGTTTTTT. Protein product: CASSLDWGLNTGELFF.

The chain links TRBV6-2 or TRBV6-3 to TRBJ2-5; 7 nucleotides agree with TRBD1. Germline lookup yields CDR1 MNHEY and CDR2 SVGEGT. There are 14 residues in the CDR3. The junction had 7 bases not matched to a gene; V was cut back by 6 bases and J by 3 bases. This chain's CDR3 is CASSVGTVEETQYF. The CDR3 coding sequence is TGTGCCAGCAGCGTCGGGACAGTAGAAGAGACCCAGTACTTC.

A few counts support this clonotype. The chain links TRBV11-2 to TRBJ2-5, with D perhaps TRBD1 or TRBD2 (5 bases each). Between the trimmed V and J ends, which lost 5 bases and 4 bases, there was a span of 20 bases. CDR1 and CDR2 (germline): SGHAT, FQNNGV. This CDR3 has 16 residues. In DNA, the CDR3 is TGTGCCAGCAGCCGGATAGGGACCGAGGCCATAGAGACCCAGTACTTC. It codes for CASSRIGTEAIETQYF.

The gene calls are TRBV11-2 and TRBJ2-1; 9 bases line up with TRBD1. From germline, CDR1 is SGHAT and CDR2 FQNNGV. J gave up 14 bases and V 1 base, and 6 bases lay outside the gene matches. The CDR3 consists of 13 residues. DNA of the CDR3: TGTGCCAGCAGCTTAGGCTCCGGGACAGGGAAGTTCTTC. Protein product: CASSLGSGTGKFF.

This chain connects TRBV7-8 to TRBJ2-3; D might be TRBD2 (6 bases). CDR3 length: 15 residues. Trimming removed 1 base at V and 3 bases at J, with 11 bases between. The germline gives CDR1 SGHVS, CDR2 FQNEAQ. The chain's CDR3 is CASSLVGLMTDTQYF. In nucleotides, the CDR3 is TGTGCCAGCAGCTTAGTGGGACTTATGACAGATACGCAGTATTTT. Supplemented by reference TRBV7-8 and TRBJ2-3, the full variable domain reads GAGVSQSPRYKVAKRGQDVALRCDPISGHVSLFWYQQALGQGPEFLTYFQNEAQLDKSGLPSDRFFAERPEGSVSTLKIQRTQQEDSAVYLCASSLVGLMTDTQYFGPGTRLTVL.

Ten or more counts support this clonotype. In nucleotides, the CDR3 is TGCGCCAGCAGCTCCGGGGCCTGGACAGATACGCAGTATTTT. This sequence encodes CASSSGAWTDTQYF. V and J are TRBV5-1 and TRBJ2-3, with D possibly called TRBD1 or TRBD2 (5 bases each). This CDR3 has 14 amino acids. V was shortened by 3 bases and J by 3 bases, with 11 bases between the two germline ends. CDR1 is SGHRS and CDR2 is YFSETQ in the germline V gene.

The sample holds a few counts of this clonotype. The DNA for the CDR3 is TGTGCCAGCAAGGGGGTCAGCGCAGCCGATAACTATGGCTACACCTTC. This encodes CASKGVSAADNYGYTF. The chain recombines TRBV28 with TRBJ1-2; TRBD1 might be the D (6 bases). Germline lookup yields CDR1 MDHEN and CDR2 SYDVKM. V lost 7 bases, J lost 1 base, and 19 bases lay in between. The CDR3 consists of 16 residues.

The rearrangement links TRBV5-6 to TRBJ2-7; 8 positions agree with TRBD1. Germline CDR1 SGHDT, CDR2 YYEEEE. V lost 4 bases, J lost 3 bases, and 9 bases stayed unmatched. The CDR3 contains 15 residues. CDR3 bases: TGTGCCAGCAGCGGAACCGGGACAGGCTACTACGAGCAGTACTTC. Translating it yields CASSGTGTGYYEQYF. The complete variable domain, with remaining parts taken from reference TRBV5-6 and TRBJ2-7, reads DAGVTQSPTHLIKTRGQQVTLRCSPKSGHDTVSWYQQALGQGPQFIFQYYEEEERQRGNFPDRFSGHQFPNYSSELNVNALLLGDSALYLCASSGTGTGYYEQYFGPGTRLTVT.

J is TRBJ2-7 and V is TRBV5-1, with TRBD1 matching over 7 bases. V lost 2 bases and J lost 6; bases outside the gene matches: 8. Looked up from germline, CDR1 is SGHRS and CDR2 is YFSETQ. This CDR3 has 14 amino acids. The CDR3 is CASSFSKGAGEQYF. CDR3 sequence (DNA): TGCGCCAGCAGCTTCTCTAAGGGGGCTGGCGAGCAGTACTTC.

This clonotype has a handful of counts. V and J are TRBV20-1 and TRBJ1-1; no definite D call. The germline gives CDR1 DFQATT, CDR2 SNEGSKA (reference sequence). The CDR3 is 14 amino acids. V lost 3 bases and J lost 0, with 11 bases in between. CDR3 amino acids: CSASHQTMNTEAFF. CDR3 in DNA: TGCAGTGCTAGTCATCAGACCATGAACACTGAAGCTTTCTTT.

CDR3 in amino acids: CASMFLNTEAFF. CDR3 bases: TGTGCCAGCATGTTTTTGAACACTGAAGCTTTCTTT. This sequence joins TRBV12-3 or TRBV12-4 and TRBJ1-1; D unresolved. The V and J ends lost 7 bases and 0 bases respectively, with 6 bases between them. CDR3 length equals 12 residues.

V and J are TRBV20-1 and TRBJ2-5; 10 positions agree with TRBD1. This CDR3 contains 16 residues. The trim removed 6 bases at V and 4 bases at J, leaving 14 bases unmatched. The V gene's germline CDR1 is DFQATT and CDR2 SNEGSKA (reference sequence). CDR3 coding DNA: TGCAGTGCGCCTTCCGGGACAGGGGATTTGCGAGAGACCCAGTACTTC. This translates into CSAPSGTGDLRETQYF.

The chain links TRBV12-3 or TRBV12-4 to TRBJ2-5; 9 bases fit TRBD2. This CDR3 has 14 amino acids. V trimming: 2 bases; J trimming: 4 bases; junction bases outside the gene matches: 2. CDR3 sequence (DNA): TGTGCCAGCAGTTTATGGCGGGGGGGAGAGACCCAGTACTTC. Encoded protein: CASSLWRGGETQYF.

The genes are TRBV5-1 and TRBJ2-3; TRBD2 matches 7 bases. V was pared by 6 bases and J by 0 bases, with 4 bases of the junction left unmatched. The CDR3 runs to 14 residues. Per the germline V gene, CDR1 is SGHRS and CDR2 is YFSETQ. The CDR3 protein is CASKKRGSTDTQYF. DNA of the CDR3: TGCGCCAGCAAAAAGCGGGGTAGCACAGATACGCAGTATTTT. The full variable domain, with the rest looked up from reference TRBV5-1 and TRBJ2-3, is KAGVTQTPRYLIKTRGQQVTLSCSPISGHRSVSWYQQTPGQGLQFLFEYFSETQRNKGNFPGRFSGRQFSNSRSEMNVSTLELGDSALYLCASKKRGSTDTQYFGPGTRLTVL.

The V gene is TRBV12-3 or TRBV12-4, the J gene TRBJ2-1; D could derive from TRBD1 or TRBD2 (6 bases each). V shed 2 bases and J shed 4 bases, with 15 bases lying between them. There are 16 residues in the CDR3. CDR3 bases: TGTGCCAGCAGTTTATTAACCGGGGGCCTTTACAATGAGCAGTTCTTC. Translation gives CASSLLTGGLYNEQFF.

CDR3 sequence (DNA): TGTGCCATCAGTGGGGCGGGCTACAATGAGCAGTTCTTC. Its translation is CAISGAGYNEQFF. The chain has TRBV10-3 and TRBJ2-1; TRBD2 is a possible D gene (5 bases). The germline V gene has CDR1 ENHRY and CDR2 SYGVKD. The CDR3 runs 13 residues. The V and J ends lost 4 bases and 3 bases respectively, with 7 bases between them.